This entry concerns a single T cell receptor (beta chain). Its target is not known. CDR3 length: 12 residues. The germline V gene has CDR1 SGHVS and CDR2 FQNEAQ. The V end was cut by 5 bases, the J end by 4 bases, with 8 bases between. The data were taken from a study of T cells in narcolepsy. Regarding the study as a whole: Same-patient CSF and blood CD4+ T cell clonotypes included HCRT-specific and TRIB2-specific autoreactive ones.

Sequencing was performed with immunoSEQ multiplex PCR; in TCRdb, only in-frame clones are kept and a portion is missing. The sample shows some 30,000 clones, 84% of them seen only once. The rearrangement uses TRBV7-8 and TRBJ1-2; possibly TRBD1 for D (6 bases). The sample consisted of CD45RA- memory CD4+ T cells from PBMCs. The sequence derives from a human donor with narcolepsy. This CDR3 reads CASSQDSYGYTF. In DNA, the CDR3 is TGTGCCAGCAGCCAGGACAGCTATGGCTACACCTTC.